The source of this TCR beta chain is a study of graft-versus-host responses after intestinal transplantation. About the research overall: Each recipient received anti-thymocyte globulin induction, then tacrolimus and steroids for 2 to 3 years.

Of note for this clone: Its antigen is not known.

The CDR3 has 14 amino acids. V was trimmed by 4 bases and J by 2 bases, leaving 11 bases between them. The germline V gene encodes CDR1 LNHDA and CDR2 SQIVND (reference sequence). Produced via immunoSEQ multiplex PCR; TCRdb's table is partial and in-frame only. Among about 90,000 clones listed, about 91% were seen once. The TCR sequence derives from a human donor who was the organ donor for an intestinal transplant. The material sequenced was unstimulated CD4+ T cells sorted from spleen or lymph node cells, taken before transplant. The rearrangement uses TRBV19 and TRBJ1-2, with D perhaps matching TRBD1 (6 bases). CDR3 in amino acids: CASSTGVWNYGYTF. In DNA form, the CDR3 reads TGTGCCAGTAGTACAGGGGTTTGGAACTATGGCTACACCTTC. Drawing the rest from reference TRBV19 and TRBJ1-2, the complete variable domain is DGGITQSPKYLFRKEGQNVTLSCEQNLNHDAMYWYRQDPGQGLRLIYYSQIVNDFQKGDIAEGYSVSREKKESFPLTVTSAQKNPTAFYLCASSTGVWNYGYTFGSGTRLTVV.